This TCR beta chain stems from a study of cytomegalovirus exposure and HLA in healthy donors. Germline CDR1 LNHDA, CDR2 SQIVND (reference sequence). The CDR3 spans 16 residues. Trimming removed 6 bases from V and 8 bases from J, with 25 bases in between. Study-wide results and caveats: Most TCR sequences were seen very rarely across donors, but some public TCRs occurred in many. Previous analysis showed most TCR beta V segments were productive about 90% or about 30% of the time.

To note about this clone: Its cognate antigen is unknown.

PCR employed 60 Vbeta and 13 Jbeta primers. Clones were sequenced by immunoSEQ multiplex PCR, and TCRdb holds only the in-frame ones, with some missing. The sample includes roughly 120,000 clones, about three quarters of them seen just once. The rearrangement joins TRBV19 to TRBJ1-2, with D unresolved. This TCR came from a human donor in good health. The specimen was PBMCs. CDR3 in DNA: TGTGCCAGTAGGATGAGGGCAGGCCTTCCAAGCTCGGGCTACACCTTC. As protein: CASRMRAGLPSSGYTF.